One T cell receptor (beta chain) is described in this entry. Per germline, CDR1 MDHEN and CDR2 SYDVKM. The CDR3 totals 19 residues. J was trimmed by 7 bases and V by 5 bases; bases with no gene match: 21. These data are taken from a study of shared T cell receptors in the human thymus. Profiled with immunoSEQ multiplex PCR; TCRdb holds only in-frame clones, not every one. This table has 550,000 to 800,000 clones, approximately 85% appearing once. These sequences were also reported in another study, on human thymus T cells. That source notes: The donors were infants in Finland with congenital heart defects, otherwise immunologically healthy. Related work showed strongly overlapping thymic repertoires across unrelated individuals.

The source material was thymocytes. The rearrangement joins TRBV28 to TRBJ2-2; 8 positions agree with TRBD1. This sequence originates from a girl under two years old with a congenital heart defect. CDR3: CASSHTLPRTGSDNGELFF. In DNA, the CDR3 is TGTGCCAGCAGTCACACCCTCCCCCGGACAGGGTCGGACAACGGGGAGCTGTTTTTT.